The count of the clone carrying this T cell receptor (beta chain) is one. These data belong to a study of OX40 agonist ivuxolimab in advanced cancers. TCRdb's copy holds only in-frame clones and misses some; the assay was immunoSEQ multiplex PCR. This sample yields roughly 60,000 clones, of which 70% to 90% are seen a single time; 4.7% belongs to the top ten. The input for sequencing was CD4+ or CD8+ T cells sorted from blood, taken in a trial of the OX40 agonist ivuxolimab. The sequence was collected from an adult with an advanced solid tumor such as melanoma, head and neck, liver or kidney cancer.

The CDR3 sequence is CASSVGLLGEQYF. Here the CDR3 DNA reads TGTGCCAGCAGTGTGGGGCTTCTGGGCGAGCAGTACTTC. The gene calls are TRBV6-4 and TRBJ2-7, with D tentatively TRBD1 (5 bases). This CDR3 has 13 residues. Per germline, CDR1 MRHNA and CDR2 SNTAGT. Trimming left V 4 bases short and J 6 bases short, with 13 bases between.